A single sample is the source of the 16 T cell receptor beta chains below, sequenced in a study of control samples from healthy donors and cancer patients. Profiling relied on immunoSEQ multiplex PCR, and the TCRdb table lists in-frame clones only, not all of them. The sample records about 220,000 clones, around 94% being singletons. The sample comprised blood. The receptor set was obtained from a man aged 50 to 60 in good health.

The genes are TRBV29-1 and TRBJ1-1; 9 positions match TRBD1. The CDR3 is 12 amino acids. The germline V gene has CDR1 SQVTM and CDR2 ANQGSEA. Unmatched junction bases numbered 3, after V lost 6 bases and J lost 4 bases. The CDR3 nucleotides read TGCAGCGTGACAGGGGGAGGCACTGAAGCTTTCTTT. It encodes CSVTGGGTEAFF.

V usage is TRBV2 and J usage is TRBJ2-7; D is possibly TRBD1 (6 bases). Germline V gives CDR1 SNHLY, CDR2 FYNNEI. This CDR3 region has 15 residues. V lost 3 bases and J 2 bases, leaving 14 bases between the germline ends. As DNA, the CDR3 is TGTGCCAGCAGTGACAACCGGGACACAACCTACGAGCAGTACGTC. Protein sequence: CASSDNRDTTYEQYV.

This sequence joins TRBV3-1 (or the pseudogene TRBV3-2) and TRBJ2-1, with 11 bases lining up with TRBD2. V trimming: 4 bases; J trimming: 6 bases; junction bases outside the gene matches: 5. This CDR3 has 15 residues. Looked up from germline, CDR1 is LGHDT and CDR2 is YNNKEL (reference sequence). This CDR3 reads CASSPLAGGSNEQFF. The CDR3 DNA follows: TGTGCCAGCAGCCCTCTAGCGGGGGGCTCCAATGAGCAGTTCTTC.

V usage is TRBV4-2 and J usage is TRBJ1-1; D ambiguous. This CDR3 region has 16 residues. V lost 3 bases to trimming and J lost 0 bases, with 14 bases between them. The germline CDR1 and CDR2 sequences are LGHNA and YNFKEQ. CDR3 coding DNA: TGTGCCAGCAGCCACCCGACAAGGTCGATGAACACTGAAGCTTTCTTT. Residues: CASSHPTRSMNTEAFF.

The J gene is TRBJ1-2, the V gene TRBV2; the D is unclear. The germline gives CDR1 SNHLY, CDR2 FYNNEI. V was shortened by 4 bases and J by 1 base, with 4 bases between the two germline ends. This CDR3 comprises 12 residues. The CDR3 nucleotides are TGTGCCAGCAGTGGAGTTAACTATGGCTACACCTTC. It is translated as CASSGVNYGYTF.

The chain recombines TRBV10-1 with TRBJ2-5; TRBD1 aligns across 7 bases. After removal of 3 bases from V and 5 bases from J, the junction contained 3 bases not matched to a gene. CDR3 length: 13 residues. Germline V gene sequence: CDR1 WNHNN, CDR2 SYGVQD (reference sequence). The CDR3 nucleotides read TGCGCCAGCAGTGAAGGGGGCACGGAGACCCAGTACTTC. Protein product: CASSEGGTETQYF.

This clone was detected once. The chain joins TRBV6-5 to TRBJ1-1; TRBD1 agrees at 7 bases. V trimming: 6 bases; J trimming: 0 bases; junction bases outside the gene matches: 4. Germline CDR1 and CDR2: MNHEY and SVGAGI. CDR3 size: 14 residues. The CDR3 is CASRTTGMNTEAFF. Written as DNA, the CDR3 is TGTGCCAGCAGAACGACAGGGATGAACACTGAAGCTTTCTTT.

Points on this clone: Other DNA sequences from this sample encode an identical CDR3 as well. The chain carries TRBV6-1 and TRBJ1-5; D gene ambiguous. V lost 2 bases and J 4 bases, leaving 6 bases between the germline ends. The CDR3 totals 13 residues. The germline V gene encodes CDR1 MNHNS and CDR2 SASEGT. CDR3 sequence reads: CASSERGNQPQHF. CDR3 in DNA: TGTGCCAGCAGTGAACGGGGTAATCAGCCCCAGCATTTT.

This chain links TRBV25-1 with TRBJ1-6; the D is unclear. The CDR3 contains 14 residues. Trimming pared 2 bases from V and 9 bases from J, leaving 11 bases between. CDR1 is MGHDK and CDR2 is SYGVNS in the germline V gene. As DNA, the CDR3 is TGTGCCAGCAGTGAAGACCTACTTCGTTCACCCCTCCACTTT. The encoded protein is CASSEDLLRSPLHF.

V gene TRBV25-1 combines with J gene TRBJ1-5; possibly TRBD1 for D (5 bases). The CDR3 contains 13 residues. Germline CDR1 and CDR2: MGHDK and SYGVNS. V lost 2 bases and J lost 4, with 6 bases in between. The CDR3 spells CASSEAGNQPQHF. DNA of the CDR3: TGTGCCAGCAGTGAAGCAGGGAATCAGCCCCAGCATTTT.

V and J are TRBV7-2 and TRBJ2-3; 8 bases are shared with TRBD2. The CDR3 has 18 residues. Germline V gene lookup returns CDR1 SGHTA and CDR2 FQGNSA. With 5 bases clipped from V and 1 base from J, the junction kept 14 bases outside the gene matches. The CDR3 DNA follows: TGTGCCAGCAGCGCGGGACTAGGGAGAGGGGCGGGCACAGATACGCAGTATTTT. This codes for CASSAGLGRGAGTDTQYF.

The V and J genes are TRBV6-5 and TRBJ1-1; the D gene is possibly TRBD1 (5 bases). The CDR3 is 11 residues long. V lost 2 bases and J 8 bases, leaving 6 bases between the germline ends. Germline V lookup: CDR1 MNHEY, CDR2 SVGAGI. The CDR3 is CASSYNREAFF. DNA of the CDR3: TGTGCCAGCAGTTACAACAGGGAAGCTTTCTTT.

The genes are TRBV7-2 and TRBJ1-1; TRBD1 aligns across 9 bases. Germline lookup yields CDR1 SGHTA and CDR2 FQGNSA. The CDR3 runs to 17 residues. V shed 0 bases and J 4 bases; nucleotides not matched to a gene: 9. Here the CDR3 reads CASSLALTGGEVTEAFF. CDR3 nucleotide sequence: TGTGCCAGCAGCTTAGCGCTTACAGGGGGCGAGGTCACTGAAGCTTTCTTT. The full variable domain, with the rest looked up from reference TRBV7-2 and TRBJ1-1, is GAGVSQSPSNKVTEKGKDVELRCDPISGHTALYWYRQSLGQGLEFLIYFQGNSAPDKSGLPSDRFSAERTGGSVSTLTIQRTQQEDSAVYLCASSLALTGGEVTEAFFGQGTRLTVV.

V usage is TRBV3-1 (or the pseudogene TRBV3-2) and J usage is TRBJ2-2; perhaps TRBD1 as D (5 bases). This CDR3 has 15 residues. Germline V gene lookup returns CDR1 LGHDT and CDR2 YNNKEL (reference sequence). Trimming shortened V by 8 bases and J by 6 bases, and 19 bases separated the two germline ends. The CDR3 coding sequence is TGTGCCAGCCGTGTCGGCAGGGAATACCCCGGGGAGCTGTTTTTT. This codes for CASRVGREYPGELFF.

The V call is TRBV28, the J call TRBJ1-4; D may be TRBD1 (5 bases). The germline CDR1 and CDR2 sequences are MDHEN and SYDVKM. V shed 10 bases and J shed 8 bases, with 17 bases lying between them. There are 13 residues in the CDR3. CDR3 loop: CAIQGRRYEKLFF. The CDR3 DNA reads TGTGCCATCCAGGGAAGGAGATACGAAAAACTGTTTTTT.

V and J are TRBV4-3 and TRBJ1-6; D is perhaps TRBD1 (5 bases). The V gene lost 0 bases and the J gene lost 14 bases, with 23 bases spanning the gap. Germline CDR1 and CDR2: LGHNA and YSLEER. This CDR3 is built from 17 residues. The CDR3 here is CASSQDRGAGIREALHF. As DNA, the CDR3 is TGCGCCAGCAGCCAAGATAGAGGGGCGGGCATCCGCGAGGCCCTCCACTTT.